This T cell receptor beta chain was sequenced in a study of T cell repertoires in cytomegalovirus infection. Study summary: Researchers turned to recently identified HLA-C-restricted CMV epitopes as well as well-studied HLA-B-restricted ones. From public TCR beta signatures came an indication of both CMV infection and matching HLA type.

MiXCR, run by TCRdb on the reads, gives a single entry per CDR3 protein. This table holds 100,000 or so distinct CDR3 sequences, less than 30% found once. Points from the study as a whole: Totalled public TCR beta family frequency picked out people who carried CMV plus the relevant HLA. Within the response measured ex vivo, HLA-C-restricted CMV-specific TCR beta clonotypes were dominant.

In the case of this clonotype: Its antigen is still unknown.

Germline CDR1 is SEHNR and CDR2 is FQNEAQ (reference sequence). Trimming pared 6 bases from V and 2 bases from J, leaving 10 bases between. CDR3 size: 13 residues. The genes are TRBV7-9 and TRBJ1-1, with D perhaps TRBD1 (5 bases). The TCR originated in a human donor in good health (CMV status not recorded). Some clones in this sample may be carry-over from other donors' samples. The material sequenced was CD8+ T cells from cultured PBMCs, taken from culture after CMV antigen stimulation. DNA of the CDR3: TGTGCCAGCAGGAATGGGGACAACACTGAAGCTTTCTTT. It codes for CASRNGDNTEAFF.